A selection of T cell receptor beta chains follows, all from one sample in a study of cytomegalovirus exposure and HLA in healthy donors. Sequencing used immunoSEQ multiplex PCR; TCRdb keeps in-frame clones, though not all of them. The sample holds 90,000 to 150,000 clones, roughly 78% seen once. The sample consisted of PBMCs. The receptors here all came from a woman aged 25 to 45 in good health and CMV-seropositive. Each CDR3 is given with its conserved first and last residue. The order of the fields is D gene, clone size, V gene, J gene, CDR3 protein, CDR3 DNA. The D gene is left open where the match is weak. Only part of the rows carry a size: once, few, many, or a class if the clone is expanded.

NA	NA	TRBV30	TRBJ2-1	CAWSREGEQFF	TGTGCCTGGAGTCGTGAGGGTGAGCAGTTCTTC
NA	large	TRBV6-5	TRBJ2-7	CASSYGTYSYEQYF	TGTGCCAGCAGTTACGGGACATACTCCTACGAGCAGTACTTC
NA	NA	TRBV19	TRBJ2-3	CASSIGDSDTQYF	TGTGCCAGTAGTATAGGAGACTCAGATACGCAGTATTTT
NA	once	TRBV14	TRBJ2-2	CASSSHPMGDGELFF	TGTGCCAGCAGCTCCCACCCTATGGGCGACGGGGAGCTGTTTTTT
TRBD2	many	TRBV4-1	TRBJ2-7	CASSQAGGGGHEQYF	TGCGCCAGCAGCCAAGCTGGCGGGGGGGGCCACGAGCAGTACTTC
NA	NA	TRBV6-6	TRBJ1-2	CASSMGHFYGYTF	TGTGCCAGCAGCATGGGACATTTCTATGGCTACACCTTC
NA	NA	TRBV6-5	TRBJ1-4	CASSRTVSGEKLFF	TGTGCCAGCAGCCGGACAGTCTCGGGTGAAAAACTGTTTTTT
NA	NA	TRBV10-3	TRBJ2-7	CAIGPGNSYEQYF	TGTGCCATCGGGCCAGGGAACTCCTACGAGCAGTACTTC
NA	NA	TRBV4-1	TRBJ1-4	CASSLTLSLEEKLFF	TGCGCCAGCAGCCTGACCTTGTCCCTGGAGGAAAAACTGTTTTTT
TRBD2	NA	TRBV7-3	TRBJ2-3	CASSGRTSPTGEADTQYF	TGTGCCAGCAGCGGCCGGACTAGCCCCACGGGAGAGGCAGATACGCAGTATTTT
NA	NA	TRBV4-2	TRBJ2-5	CASSQGGGAAGETQYF	TGTGCCAGCAGCCAAGGTGGCGGGGCCGCGGGAGAGACCCAGTACTTC
NA	NA	TRBV19	TRBJ1-5	CATAPTFLQPQHF	TGTGCCACCGCCCCCACTTTCCTTCAGCCCCAGCATTTT
TRBD2	once	TRBV7-9	TRBJ2-5	CASSKGAGGFQETQYF	TGTGCCAGCAGCAAAGGGGCGGGGGGGTTCCAAGAGACCCAGTACTTC
TRBD1	few	TRBV7-9	TRBJ1-4	CASSLARGPRSNEKLFF	TGTGCCAGCAGCTTAGCCAGGGGGCCCAGATCGAATGAAAAACTGTTTTTT
NA	NA	TRBV6-5	TRBJ1-4	CASSEVGAEKLFF	TGTGCCAGCAGTGAAGTTGGGGCCGAAAAACTGTTTTTT
NA	NA	TRBV6-6	TRBJ2-1	CASSYGQNYNEQFF	TGTGCCAGCAGTTACGGACAGAACTACAATGAGCAGTTCTTC
NA	NA	TRBV9	TRBJ1-3	CASSVGAAQGNTIYF	TGTGCCAGCAGCGTAGGGGCAGCTCAAGGAAACACCATATATTTT
NA	NA	TRBV6-4	TRBJ2-3	CASSGTMAGTDTQYF	TGTGCCAGCAGTGGTACGATGGCGGGCACAGATACGCAGTATTTT
NA	NA	TRBV9	TRBJ1-1	CASSPNKGLREAFF	TGTGCCAGCAGCCCGAACAAGGGGCTAAGAGAAGCTTTCTTT
NA	few	TRBV11-2	TRBJ2-3	CASSFGWSTDTQYF	TGTGCCAGCAGCTTCGGTTGGAGCACAGATACGCAGTATTTT
NA	once	TRBV4-2	TRBJ1-4	CASSQDPGSNEKLFF	TGTGCCAGCAGCCAAGATCCGGGTTCTAATGAAAAACTGTTTTTT
NA	NA	TRBV2	TRBJ2-5	CASSVQGYGEAQYF	TGTGCCAGCAGTGTTCAGGGGTACGGCGAGGCCCAGTACTTC
TRBD2	NA	TRBV7-9	TRBJ2-3	CASSLGLAGGITRTDTQYF	TGTGCCAGCAGCTTAGGACTAGCGGGGGGAATTACCCGCACAGATACGCAGTATTTT
TRBD2	NA	TRBV10-3	TRBJ2-5	CAISESDRGRAQYF	TGTGCCATCAGTGAGTCAGACCGAGGGAGGGCCCAGTACTTC
NA	NA	TRBV7-8	TRBJ2-7	CASKKDREGKEQYF	TGTGCCAGCAAGAAGGACAGGGAGGGGAAGGAGCAGTACTTC
TRBD1	NA	TRBV5-6	TRBJ1-5	CASSFRDRPNQPQHF	TGTGCCAGCAGCTTCCGGGACAGACCAAATCAGCCCCAGCATTTT
TRBD1	NA	TRBV23-1	TRBJ2-2	CASSQPGTGYSGELFF	TGCGCCAGCAGTCAACCCGGGACAGGGTATTCCGGGGAGCTGTTTTTT
NA	few	TRBV30	TRBJ1-4	CAWNKGESTNEKLFF	TGTGCCTGGAACAAGGGGGAGTCAACTAATGAAAAACTGTTTTTT
TRBD1	NA	TRBV11-1	TRBJ1-4	CASSLFRGQSTNEKLFF	TGTGCCAGCAGCTTATTTCGGGGACAGTCAACTAATGAAAAACTGTTTTTT
TRBD1	NA	TRBV28	TRBJ1-5	CASSAGQVGSNQPQHF	TGTGCCAGCAGTGCAGGACAGGTCGGGAGCAATCAGCCCCAGCATTTT
NA	NA	TRBV7-9	TRBJ1-2	CSSSLEGNSEDYGYTF	TGTTCCAGCAGCTTAGAGGGGAACTCGGAAGACTATGGCTACACCTTC
NA	NA	TRBV18	TRBJ2-7	CASSQSRGSSYEQYF	TGTGCCAGCTCACAAAGCAGGGGAAGCTCCTACGAGCAGTACTTC
NA	NA	TRBV6-6	TRBJ2-1	CASSYFGGYNEQFF	TGTGCCAGCAGTTATTTCGGCGGATACAATGAGCAGTTCTTC
NA	NA	TRBV6-5	TRBJ2-7	CASSDPPTVSYEQYF	TGTGCCAGCAGCGACCCCCCCACAGTCTCCTACGAGCAGTACTTC
TRBD1	few	TRBV7-3	TRBJ2-2	CASNQGAGATGELFF	TGTGCCAGCAACCAGGGGGCAGGGGCCACCGGGGAGCTGTTTTTT
TRBD2	NA	TRBV27	TRBJ2-3	CASSLGTSGGAVYF	TGTGCCAGCAGTCTAGGGACTAGCGGGGGGGCGGTGTATTTT
NA	NA	TRBV7-9	TRBJ2-2	CASSPSQVGELFF	TGTGCCAGCAGCCCCAGTCAGGTCGGGGAGCTGTTTTTT
TRBD1	once	TRBV25-1	TRBJ1-6	CASSEGTANNSPLHF	TGTGCCAGCAGTGAAGGGACAGCCAATAATTCACCCCTCCACTTT
TRBD1	NA	TRBV19	TRBJ1-5	CASSRTTGAGQPQHF	TGTGCCAGTAGTAGGACGACAGGGGCCGGGCAGCCCCAGCATTTT
TRBD2	NA	TRBV27	TRBJ2-5	CASNPTSGGRETQYF	TGTGCCAGCAACCCAACTAGCGGGGGGAGGGAGACCCAGTACTTC
TRBD2	NA	TRBV27	TRBJ2-5	CASSLLAGGETQYF	TGTGCCAGCAGTTTATTAGCGGGGGGTGAGACCCAGTACTTC
NA	few	TRBV11-2	TRBJ2-1	CASSRGSEQFF	TGTGCCAGCAGCCGGGGGAGTGAGCAGTTCTTC
NA	few	TRBV6-5	TRBJ1-6	CASSPEEASSSPLHF	TGTGCCAGCAGCCCGGAGGAGGCATCTAGTTCACCCCTCCACTTT
NA	NA	TRBV19	TRBJ2-2	CASSLKGQGNTGELFF	TGTGCCAGTAGTCTAAAGGGCCAGGGAAACACCGGGGAGCTGTTTTTT
TRBD1	NA	TRBV19	TRBJ1-2	CASSIGRGLDYGYTF	TGTGCCAGTAGTATAGGTAGGGGGCTGGACTATGGCTACACCTTC
TRBD1	NA	TRBV5-1	TRBJ1-6	CASSYRRGTAEPNSPLHF	TGCGCCAGCAGCTACCGAAGGGGGACAGCCGAACCGAATTCACCCCTCCACTTT
NA	NA	TRBV7-2	TRBJ2-3	CASSLYDTQYF	TGTGCCAGCAGCTTATATGATACGCAGTATTTT
NA	NA	TRBV4-2	TRBJ2-4	CASSQERDIQYF	TGTGCCAGCAGCCAAGAGAGGGACATTCAGTACTTC
NA	few	TRBV18	TRBJ2-7	CASSPLSSYEQYF	TGTGCCAGCTCACCACTAAGCTCATACGAGCAGTACTTC
TRBD1	NA	TRBV7-2	TRBJ1-6	CASSLNRQGSPLHF	TGTGCCAGCAGCCTAAACCGACAGGGTTCACCCCTCCACTTT
NA	once	TRBV6-5	TRBJ1-2	CASSYGQGFNYGYTF	TGTGCCAGCAGTTACGGCCAGGGATTTAACTATGGCTACACCTTC
NA	NA	TRBV7-2	TRBJ2-3	CASSLVHAQYF	TGTGCCAGCAGCTTAGTTCATGCGCAGTATTTT
TRBD1	NA	TRBV6-1	TRBJ1-2	CASSEVTGMGVGTGAYGYTF	TGTGCCAGCAGTGAAGTAACCGGCATGGGTGTGGGGACAGGAGCCTATGGCTACACCTTC
NA	NA	TRBV15	TRBJ2-7	CATSRGPSRSSYEQYF	TGTGCCACCAGCAGAGGCCCTAGCCGTAGCTCCTACGAGCAGTACTTC
NA	NA	TRBV7-2	TRBJ1-3	CASSPRNSGNTIYF	TGTGCCAGCAGCCCCCGTAACTCTGGAAACACCATATATTTT
NA	few	TRBV10-3	TRBJ2-7	CAGGTAFYEQYF	TGTGCCGGAGGGACGGCCTTCTACGAGCAGTACTTC